This TCR beta chain stems from a study of T cell responses to AZD1222 COVID-19 vaccine. As for the study in general: Recipients boosted at about 4 weeks or about 12 weeks are pooled.

Whole-study results and caveats: Breadth and depth of Spike-specific TCRs rose after two AZD1222 doses. Nearly half of the spike-specific TCRs reportedly recognize variant regions that carry no mutations. Donor demographics were predominantly white British with a female majority; clonal diversity may be underestimated.

V shed 1 base, J shed 1 base, and the junction held 11 bases outside the gene matches. The CDR3 runs 19 residues. Germline V gives CDR1 MGHRA, CDR2 YSYEKL. TCRdb's table, derived via immunoSEQ multiplex PCR, lists solely in-frame clones and lacks some. The sample consists of approximately 160,000 clones, around nine tenths of them appearing once. As regards this clone: Its antigen is unknown.

The sequence came from an adult in good health. The chain joins TRBV4-1 to TRBJ2-2; 8 nucleotides match TRBD2. This specimen was peripheral blood, taken on day 0 of AZD1222 vaccination. The CDR3 loop is CASSQVPSSGSGNTGELFF. Written as DNA, the CDR3 is TGCGCCAGCAGCCAAGTACCATCAAGCGGGAGTGGGAACACCGGGGAGCTGTTTTTT.